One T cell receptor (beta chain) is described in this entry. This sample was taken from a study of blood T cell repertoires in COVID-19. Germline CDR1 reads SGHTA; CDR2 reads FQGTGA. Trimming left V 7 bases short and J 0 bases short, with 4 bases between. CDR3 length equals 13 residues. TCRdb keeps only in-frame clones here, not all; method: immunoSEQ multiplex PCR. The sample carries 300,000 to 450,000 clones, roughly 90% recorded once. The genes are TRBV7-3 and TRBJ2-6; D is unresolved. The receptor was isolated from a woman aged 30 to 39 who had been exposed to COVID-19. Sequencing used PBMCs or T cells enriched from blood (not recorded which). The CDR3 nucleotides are TGTGCCAGCACCCTCTCTGGGGCCAACGTCCTGACTTTC. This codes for CASTLSGANVLTF. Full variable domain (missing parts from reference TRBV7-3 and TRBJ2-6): GAGVSQTPSNKVTEKGKYVELRCDPISGHTALYWYRQSLGQGPEFLIYFQGTGAADDSGLPNDRFFAVRPEGSVSTLKIQRTERGDSAVYLCASTLSGANVLTFGAGSRLTVL.